A selection of T cell receptor beta chains follows, all from one sample in a study of PD-L1 blockade in urothelial cancer. Some clones are missing from TCRdb's copy, which holds only in-frame ones; the method was immunoSEQ multiplex PCR. The table includes some 45,000 clones, about 88% detected once. Sequenced here: PBMCs, sampled around atezolizumab (anti-PD-L1) treatment. These receptors came from a donor at least 40 years old with urothelial cancer. Each CDR3 is given with its conserved first and last residue. A D gene is named only where the DNA matches it firmly. A row's size may be missing; if present it is once, few, many or a size class.

TRBJ1-3	TRBV28	once	.	TGTGCCAGCAGTTTAACAGGGTACGGAAACACCATATATTTT	CASSLTGYGNTIYF
TRBJ1-1	TRBV6-1	.	.	TGTGCCAGCAGTGAATGGGCGACAGACATGAACACTGAAGCTTTCTTT	CASSEWATDMNTEAFF
TRBJ2-1	TRBV30	.	TRBD2	TGTGCCTGGACCACTGGGGGGGGCAATGAGCAGTTCTTC	CAWTTGGGNEQFF
TRBJ1-2	TRBV6-5	.	TRBD1	TGTGCCAGCAGTCCCCACAGGGGCTATGGCTACACCTTC	CASSPHRGYGYTF
TRBJ2-1	TRBV5-4	.	TRBD2	TGTGCCAGCAGCTCTAGCGGGAGCGGGTGGGGTGAGCAGTTCTTC	CASSSSGSGWGEQFF
TRBJ1-1	TRBV7-3	.	.	TGTGCCAGCAGCTTGGTTTCAGGGGACACTGAAGCTTTCTTT	CASSLVSGDTEAFF
TRBJ1-3	TRBV11-2	.	.	TGTGCCAGCCGATCCCAGGGGCAGTTCAACTCTGGAAACACCATATATTTT	CASRSQGQFNSGNTIYF
TRBJ1-2	TRBV7-2	.	TRBD1	TGTGCCAGCAGCTCCCAACAGGGGTTGGGGGGCTACACCTTC	CASSSQQGLGGYTF
TRBJ2-7	TRBV7-2	.	TRBD2	TGTGCCAGCAGCCCCGGACTAGCGGGGGGCTACGAGCAGTACTTC	CASSPGLAGGYEQYF
TRBJ2-7	TRBV28	once	.	TGTGCCAGCAGTCCTAGTACCGTTGGGCAGTACTTC	CASSPSTVGQYF
TRBJ2-7	TRBV5-8	.	.	TGTGCCAGCAGCCCGGGGTGGGGTTTGTCCTACGAGCAGTACTTC	CASSPGWGLSYEQYF
TRBJ2-4	TRBV7-2	.	TRBD1	TGTGCCAGCAGCTTAGAAACAGGGGTAGCCAAAAACATTCAGTACTTC	CASSLETGVAKNIQYF
TRBJ2-1	TRBV12-5	.	TRBD2	TGTGCTAGTGGCAGGAATAGCGGGAGTGGGACCTACAATGAGCAGTTCTTC	CASGRNSGSGTYNEQFF
TRBJ2-7	TRBV11-3	.	TRBD1	TGTGCCAGCAGCCCCAGGGACAGCTCCTACGAGCAGTACTTC	CASSPRDSSYEQYF
TRBJ2-1	TRBV15	.	.	TGTGCCACCAGCAGAACCTCAGGGTCGGGTCACAATGAGCAGTTCTTC	CATSRTSGSGHNEQFF
TRBJ1-5	TRBV27	.	.	TGTGCCAGCAGCTCCTGGGGGGTTGGTCAGCCCCAGCATTTT	CASSSWGVGQPQHF
TRBJ2-1	TRBV4-3	.	.	TGCGCCAGCAGCCAAGATCCAGGCGGGCCATACAATGAGCAGTTCTTC	CASSQDPGGPYNEQFF
TRBJ2-5	TRBV4-1	.	.	TGCGCCAGCAGCCCCGAAGGACAGCCCAGGGAGACCCAGTACTTC	CASSPEGQPRETQYF
TRBJ2-1	TRBV7-3	.	TRBD2	TGTGCCAGCAGCTTATGGGCGGGAGCCAATAATGAGCAGTTCTTC	CASSLWAGANNEQFF
TRBJ1-2	TRBV29-1	.	TRBD1	TGCAGCGTTAGGGAGGTGTCCGGGACAGGTCCAGCCCTCTATGGCTACACCTTC	CSVREVSGTGPALYGYTF
TRBJ2-2	TRBV7-3	.	TRBD1	TGTGCCAGCAGGTCGCCGGGACAGGGGGCCTCCGGGGAGCTGTTTTTT	CASRSPGQGASGELFF
TRBJ1-1	TRBV19	.	TRBD1	TGTGCCAGTACCCCAGGGACAGGGAGGGCTTTCTTT	CASTPGTGRAFF
TRBJ2-7	TRBV28	.	TRBD2	TGTGCCAGCAGTTTCCCCCTTAGGGGTAGCGGGAGGGGGTACGAGCAGTACTTC	CASSFPLRGSGRGYEQYF
TRBJ1-2	TRBV19	.	.	TGTGCCAGTAGCCCAGGGACAAGGAACTATGGCTACACCTTC	CASSPGTRNYGYTF
TRBJ1-2	TRBV28	.	TRBD1	TGTGCCAGCAGTTTAAATTGGGACAGGGGCTACACCTTC	CASSLNWDRGYTF
TRBJ2-5	TRBV19	.	TRBD2	TGTGCCAGTGGGGGGGGATGGGAGACCCAGTACTTC	CASGGGWETQYF
TRBJ1-1	TRBV29-1	.	.	TGCAGCGTGAAGAGGGGGAGAAACACTGAAGCTTTCTTT	CSVKRGRNTEAFF
TRBJ1-1	TRBV18	.	.	TGTGCCAGCTCACCACGCGACGGGTTGGCGAACACTGAAGCTTTCTTT	CASSPRDGLANTEAFF
TRBJ2-5	TRBV6-5	.	.	TGTGCCAGCAGTTACGAGGGCAGACAAGAGACCCAGTACTTC	CASSYEGRQETQYF
TRBJ2-5	TRBV27	.	.	TGTGCCAGCAGTTCCGGGACACCGGCGGAGACCCAGTACTTC	CASSSGTPAETQYF
TRBJ2-2	TRBV19	.	.	TGTGCCAGTAGTATCCCCATAGGGGGCGGGGAGCTGTTTTTT	CASSIPIGGGELFF
TRBJ2-5	TRBV4-1	.	TRBD2	TGCGCCAGCAGCCCCAGCGGGGTGCAAGAGACCCAGTACTTC	CASSPSGVQETQYF
TRBJ1-2	TRBV5-1	.	TRBD1	TGCGCCAGCAGCCCCCGACAGGGGGCGATCTATGGCTACACCTTC	CASSPRQGAIYGYTF
TRBJ1-1	TRBV13	.	TRBD1	TGTGCCAGCAGCTTGGGGGACAGAAACACTGAAGCTTTCTTT	CASSLGDRNTEAFF
TRBJ1-5	TRBV28	.	.	TGTGCCAGCAGTCTCGGAGGAAGCAATCAGCCCCAGCATTTT	CASSLGGSNQPQHF
TRBJ2-6	TRBV4-1	.	.	TGCGCCAGCAGCCCCCGCCGGGTAAACTCTGGGGCCAACGTCCTGACTTTC	CASSPRRVNSGANVLTF
TRBJ2-1	TRBV4-1	.	TRBD2	TGCGCCAGCAGCCAAGATCCCGGGAGGTCCTACAATGAGCAGTTCTTC	CASSQDPGRSYNEQFF
TRBJ2-3	TRBV5-4	once	.	TGTGCCAGCAGCCCCGCGGCGCGACCGGGGGCAGATACGCAGTATTTT	CASSPAARPGADTQYF
TRBJ1-1	TRBV9	.	TRBD1	TGTGCCAGCAGCCACCGGGACAGGGGCTGGACTGAAGCTTTCTTT	CASSHRDRGWTEAFF
TRBJ2-1	TRBV5-5	.	TRBD2	TGTGCCAGCAGGCAACCGGGACTAGCGGGAGGTAATGAGCAGTTCTTC	CASRQPGLAGGNEQFF